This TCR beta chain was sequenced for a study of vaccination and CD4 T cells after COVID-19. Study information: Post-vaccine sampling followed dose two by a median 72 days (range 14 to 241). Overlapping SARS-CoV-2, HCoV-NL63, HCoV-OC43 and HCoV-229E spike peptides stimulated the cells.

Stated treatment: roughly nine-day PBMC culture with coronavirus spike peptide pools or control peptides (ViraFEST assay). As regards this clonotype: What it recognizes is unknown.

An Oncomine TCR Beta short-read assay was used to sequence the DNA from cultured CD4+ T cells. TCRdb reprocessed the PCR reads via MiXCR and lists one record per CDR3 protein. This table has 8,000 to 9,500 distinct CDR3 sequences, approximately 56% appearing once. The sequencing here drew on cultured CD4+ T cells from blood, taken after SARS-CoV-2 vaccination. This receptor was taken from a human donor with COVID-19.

The CDR3 loop is CASSYVKDSPLHF. DNA for the CDR3: TGTGCCAGCAGTTACGTTAAGGATTCACCCCTCCACTTT. This rearrangement joins TRBV6-5 to TRBJ1-6; no clear D gene. Trimming shortened V by 2 bases and J by 8 bases, and 7 bases separated the two germline ends. CDR1 MNHEY and CDR2 SVGAGI come from the germline V gene. The CDR3 sequence is 13 residues long.